The 32 T cell receptor beta chains given below trace back to one sample, sequenced in a study of blood T cells in healthy people across ages. Using a J-beta primer mix together with a sample-barcoded 5' primer, a second PCR was run for about 7 to 12 cycles. In TCRdb, the 5' RACE reads were re-called with MiXCR into one record per CDR3 protein. The table lists around 620,000 distinct CDR3 sequences, roughly a quarter of them singletons. The sample comprised blood. The receptors derive from a woman between 65 and 79 years old in good health.

V and J are TRBV20-1 and TRBJ1-2; 12 nucleotides align to TRBD1. This CDR3 spans 14 amino acids. V dropped 3 bases and J dropped 5; count of bases not matched to a gene: 4. The V gene's germline CDR1 is DFQATT and CDR2 SNEGSKA (reference sequence). This CDR3 reads CSASGDRGPYGYTF. CDR3 nucleotides: TGCAGTGCTAGCGGGGACAGGGGGCCGTATGGCTACACCTTC.

This clonotype was seen a handful of times. V gene TRBV12-3 or TRBV12-4 combines with J gene TRBJ2-7; TRBD1 agrees at 9 bases. The CDR3 totals 13 residues. Trimming removed 6 bases from V and 5 bases from J; junction bases left unmatched: 5. This CDR3 is CASSHRDRDEQYF. DNA for the CDR3: TGTGCCAGCAGCCACCGGGACAGGGACGAGCAGTACTTC.

The chain links TRBV21-1 to TRBJ1-4; TRBD1 reflects the table's D call only, with no check against the DNA. TRBV21-1 is noted as a pseudogene. The CDR3 covers 15 residues. The CDR3 spells CASWTGGATNEKLLF. Written as DNA, the CDR3 is TGTGCCAGCTGGACAGGGGGCGCAACTAATGAAAAACTGCTTTTT.

This clonotype was recorded at least ten times. The CDR3 bases are TGTGCCAGCAGTTATAGCGGGGGCGGTTCTAGCTCCTACAATGAGCAGTTCTTC. Encoded protein: CASSYSGGGSSSYNEQFF. J is TRBJ2-1 and V is TRBV6-5; 9 nucleotides align to TRBD2. This CDR3 is built from 18 residues. CDR1 is MNHEY, CDR2 SVGAGI, per germline. The junction had 9 bases not matched to a gene; V was cut back by 3 bases and J by 0 bases.

This clonotype was recorded a few times. This chain uses TRBV20-1 with TRBJ1-5; a weak D match, TRBD1 (5 bases). The CDR3 covers 13 residues. Germline lookup yields CDR1 DFQATT and CDR2 SNEGSKA (reference sequence). Between the trimmed V and J ends, which lost 4 bases and 5 bases, there was a span of 12 bases. The CDR3 here is CSAKGGTDQPQHF. The CDR3 DNA reads as TGCAGTGCTAAGGGAGGGACCGATCAGCCCCAGCATTTT.

This clonotype has more than one count but fewer than ten. The rearrangement links TRBV20-1 to TRBJ2-7; tentative D call: TRBD2 (5 bases). Germline values: CDR1 DFQATT, CDR2 SNEGSKA (reference sequence). V was shortened by 2 bases and J by 6 bases, with 11 bases between the two germline ends. The CDR3 length is 12 residues. DNA for the CDR3: TGCAGTGCTAGACTCCCCGCGGGCGAGCAGTACTTC. Its protein is CSARLPAGEQYF.

This clonotype has a handful of counts. This chain joins TRBV7-2 and TRBJ1-3; 7 bases align to TRBD1. This CDR3 spans 14 amino acids. In germline, CDR1 is SGHTA, CDR2 FQGNSA. The V gene end was trimmed by 8 bases and the J gene end by 1 base; junction bases not matched to a gene: 5. This chain's CDR3 is CASLQGQSGNTIYF. The CDR3 DNA sequence: TGTGCCAGCTTACAGGGACAGTCTGGAAACACCATATATTTT.

Worth noting for this clonotype: One end of the junction is discordant with germline, which a read error may explain. The chain has TRBV7-3 and TRBJ1-2; D may be TRBD1 (5 bases). The CDR3 runs to 14 residues. The germline V gene encodes CDR1 SGHTA and CDR2 FQGTGA. CDR3: CASSLTGGRYGYTF. CDR3 DNA sequence: TGTGCCAGCAGCCTAACCGGGGGGAGGTATGGCTACACCTTC.

This chain uses TRBV20-1 with TRBJ2-1; TRBD1 matches at 12 bases. Judging by the DNA end, TRBJ2-5 fits better; the J call may be wrong. CDR1 is DFQATT, CDR2 SNEGSKA, per germline (reference sequence). The CDR3 length is 14 residues. CDR3 nucleotide sequence: TGCAGTGCAACCGGGACAGGGGGCCTAGAGACCCAGTACTTC. Its protein product is CSATGTGGLETQYF.

This sequence joins TRBV5-1 and TRBJ1-1, with TRBD1 matching over 7 bases. Germline V gene lookup returns CDR1 SGHRS and CDR2 YFSETQ. The CDR3 covers 13 residues. J gave up 6 bases and V 6 bases, and 8 bases lay outside the gene matches. In nucleotides, the CDR3 is TGCGCCAGCACTTTGTTACAGGGGTCTGAAGCTTTCTTT. Protein: CASTLLQGSEAFF.

The chain recombines TRBV7-9 with TRBJ1-6; TRBD1 might be the D (6 bases). The V gene's germline CDR1 is SEHNR and CDR2 FQNEAQ (reference sequence). There are 15 residues in the CDR3. V lost 5 bases and J 4 bases, leaving 12 bases between the germline ends. The CDR3 loop reads CASSPTGTYNSPLHF. The CDR3 DNA is TGTGCCAGCAGCCCTACCGGGACATATAATTCACCCCTCCACTTT.

This rearrangement joins TRBV6-1 to TRBJ2-5; D assignment may be TRBD1 or TRBD2 (5 bases each). Germline V gene sequence: CDR1 MNHNS, CDR2 SASEGT. V lost 8 bases and J lost 7, with 14 bases in between. This CDR3 comprises 12 residues. The CDR3 reads CASYRPRGTQYF. The CDR3 nucleotides are TGTGCCAGCTACCGACCGAGGGGGACCCAGTACTTC.

In this sample, this clonotype turned up a few times. The chain is built from TRBV9 and TRBJ1-4; weak D call: TRBD1 (5 bases). Germline V lookup: CDR1 SGDLS, CDR2 YYNGEE. The CDR3 has 14 amino acids. Trimming took 3 bases from V and 7 from J, leaving 13 bases between them. CDR3 in DNA: TGTGCCAGCAGCGGAAGACAGTCGGGTGAAAAACTGTTTTTT. Protein sequence: CASSGRQSGEKLFF. The full variable domain, with the rest looked up from reference TRBV9 and TRBJ1-4, is DSGVTQTPKHLITATGQRVTLRCSPRSGDLSVYWYQQSLDQGLQFLIQYYNGEERAKGNILERFSAQQFPDLHSELNLSSLELGDSALYFCASSGRQSGEKLFFGSGTQLSVL.

V usage is TRBV7-2 and J usage is TRBJ1-1, with D perhaps TRBD1 (5 bases). Germline-derived CDR1 and CDR2 are SGHTA and FQGNSA. The CDR3 loop spans 14 amino acids. V lost 1 base to trimming and J lost 3 bases, with 9 bases between them. CDR3 DNA: TGTGCCAGCAGCTTAGTATCCAGGGACACTGAAGCTTTCTTT. As protein: CASSLVSRDTEAFF.

Only a few counts were recorded for this clonotype. The chain links TRBV28 to TRBJ1-1, with a weak D call TRBD1 (6 bases). Germline V gene sequence: CDR1 MDHEN, CDR2 SYDVKM. The CDR3 consists of 14 residues. With 5 bases removed from V and 1 base from J, the gap between germline ends came to 11 bases. CDR3 DNA: TGTGCCAGCAGTATAGGGGGAGGGAACACTGAAGCTTTCTTT. Protein product: CASSIGGGNTEAFF. The full variable domain, in which reference TRBV28 and TRBJ1-1 provide the parts outside the CDR3, is DVKVTQSSRYLVKRTGEKVFLECVQDMDHENMFWYRQDPGLGLRLIYFSYDVKMKEKGDIPEGYSVSREKKERFSLILESASTNQTSMYLCASSIGGGNTEAFFGQGTRLTVV.

This chain joins TRBV4-2 and TRBJ2-7; D uncertain. Germline V gives CDR1 LGHNA, CDR2 YNFKEQ. The V gene lost 3 bases and the J gene lost 0 bases, with 12 bases spanning the gap. CDR3 length: 15 amino acids. In DNA form, the CDR3 reads TGTGCCAGCAGCCAGGAGATCTACGCCTCCTACGAGCAGTACTTC. Its translation is CASSQEIYASYEQYF.

This chain joins TRBV10-3 and TRBJ2-5; D not certain. V shed 0 bases and J shed 5 bases, with 10 bases lying between them. Germline assignment: CDR1 ENHRY and CDR2 SYGVKD. The CDR3 is 14 amino acids. The CDR3 DNA reads TGTGCCATCAGTGAGTCGGGTAGCAGGGAGACCCAGTACTTC. Translated: CAISESGSRETQYF.

V usage is TRBV7-9 and J usage is TRBJ1-1; D is undetermined. Deletions cut 3 bases from V and 7 bases from J, with 21 bases between. Looked up from germline, CDR1 is SEHNR and CDR2 is FQNEAQ (reference sequence). CDR3 size: 16 residues. CDR3 sequence reads: CASSLIAQSLGVEAFF. CDR3 nucleotides: TGTGCCAGCAGCTTGATAGCCCAGAGTCTAGGAGTTGAAGCTTTCTTT.

With regard to this clonotype: An end of the junction does not agree with germline; a read error may underlie this. The chain employs TRBV4-2 and TRBJ1-1, with 7 bases fitting TRBD1. The CDR3 consists of 17 residues. CDR1 is LGHNA, CDR2 YNFKEQ, per germline. The CDR3 loop is CASSQDGQGGIDTEASF. The CDR3 DNA reads as TGTGCCAGCAGCCAAGATGGCCAGGGGGGGATCGACACTGAAGCTTCCTTT.

The chain couples TRBV27 to TRBJ2-2, with 10 bases that match TRBD2. The length of the CDR3 is 14 residues. Germline V gene lookup returns CDR1 MNHEY and CDR2 SMNVEV (reference sequence). The ends lost 5 bases at V and 5 bases at J; junction bases unmatched: 2. The CDR3 loop is CASSLAGVTGELFF. The CDR3 DNA is TGTGCCAGCAGTCTAGCGGGGGTTACCGGGGAGCTGTTTTTT.

The CDR3 is CASSHQTGDAGELFF. As DNA, the CDR3 is TGCGCCAGCAGCCACCAGACAGGGGATGCCGGGGAGCTGTTTTTT. V and J are TRBV5-1 and TRBJ2-2; the match to TRBD1 covers 8 bases. The germline CDR1 and CDR2 sequences are SGHRS and YFSETQ. CDR3 length: 15 amino acids. V shed 4 bases, J shed 6 bases, and the junction held 8 bases outside the gene matches.

This chain joins TRBV7-9 and TRBJ1-4; possible D gene TRBD1, 5 bases. Germline loops: CDR1 SEHNR, CDR2 FQNEAQ (reference sequence). The CDR3 spans 13 residues. Deletions cut 1 base from V and 10 bases from J, with 10 bases between. DNA for the CDR3: TGTGCCAGCAGCTTAGGGGGGTCGGGAAAACTGTTTTTT. Its protein product is CASSLGGSGKLFF.

The chain uses TRBV9 and TRBJ2-1; TRBD2 matches 7 bases. The V segment lost 3 bases and the J segment 4 bases; nucleotides outside the gene matches: 7. The CDR3 has 15 residues. Germline V gives CDR1 SGDLS, CDR2 YYNGEE. CDR3 region: CASSERGDLYNEQFF. The CDR3 nucleotides read TGTGCCAGCAGCGAACGGGGGGACCTATACAATGAGCAGTTCTTC.

This clonotype came up once. CDR3 in DNA: TGTGCCAGCAGGGACCGACTAGCGAGCACAGATACGCAGTATTTT. Amino acids: CASRDRLASTDTQYF. The chain uses TRBV12-3 or TRBV12-4 and TRBJ2-3; 8 bases align to TRBD2. The CDR3 sequence is 15 residues long. J gave up 0 bases and V 6 bases, and 5 bases lay outside the gene matches.

The rearrangement links TRBV7-9 to TRBJ2-2; the D gene is possibly TRBD1 (5 bases). V was trimmed by 4 bases and J by 4 bases, leaving 10 bases between them. CDR3 length: 14 amino acids. Germline values: CDR1 SEHNR, CDR2 FQNEAQ (reference sequence). The CDR3 nucleotides are TGTGCCAGCAGCTCAGCAGGGTTCACCGGGGAGCTGTTTTTT. As protein: CASSSAGFTGELFF. Combining the CDR3 with reference TRBV7-9 and TRBJ2-2 gives the whole variable domain DTGVSQNPRHKITKRGQNVTFRCDPISEHNRLYWYRQTLGQGPEFLTYFQNEAQLEKSRLLSDRFSAERPKGSFSTLEIQRTEQGDSAMYLCASSSAGFTGELFFGEGSRLTVL.

The CDR3 reads CASSLDLAGREQYF. CDR3 DNA: TGTGCCAGCAGCTTAGACCTAGCGGGGAGAGAGCAGTACTTC. This chain connects TRBV7-2 to TRBJ2-7; 9 bases match TRBD2. Germline V CDR1 and CDR2: SGHTA, FQGNSA. After removal of 1 base from V and 7 bases from J, the junction contained 5 bases not matched to a gene. The length of the CDR3 is 14 residues.

This clonotype was seen a handful of times. The chain combines TRBV10-3 with TRBJ2-3; 7 bases line up with TRBD1. This CDR3 contains 16 residues. CDR1 is ENHRY, CDR2 SYGVKD, per germline. The J segment lost 1 base and the V segment lost 5 bases, leaving 9 bases of the junction unmatched. In DNA form, the CDR3 reads TGTGCCATCAGTACAGCTGACAGGGATGGCACAGATACGCAGTATTTT. As protein: CAISTADRDGTDTQYF.

This rearrangement joins TRBV11-2 to TRBJ2-3, with 9 positions matching TRBD1. In germline, CDR1 is SGHAT, CDR2 FQNNGV. Trimming at V came to 4 bases and at J to 5 bases, leaving 7 bases not matched to a gene. CDR3 length equals 15 residues. CDR3 amino acids: CASSSWDREEDTQYF. In DNA, the CDR3 is TGTGCCAGCAGCTCTTGGGACAGGGAAGAAGATACGCAGTATTTT.

The chain carries TRBV20-1 and TRBJ2-7; TRBD2 aligns across 12 bases. CDR1 DFQATT and CDR2 SNEGSKA come from the germline V gene (reference sequence). J was trimmed by 2 bases and V by 6 bases; bases with no gene match: 5. The CDR3 covers 14 residues. The CDR3 sequence is CSAGTSGGTYEQYF. The DNA for the CDR3 is TGCAGTGCGGGAACTAGCGGGGGGACCTACGAGCAGTACTTC.

This clonotype showed up many times. The genes are TRBV7-2 and TRBJ2-5; possible D gene TRBD2, 5 bases. The CDR3 has 15 amino acids. CDR1 SGHTA and CDR2 FQGNSA come from the germline V gene. V was trimmed by 0 bases and J by 2 bases, leaving 10 bases between them. The CDR3 DNA follows: TGTGCCAGCAGCTTAGCGAGCGGCCGACAAGAGACCCAGTACTTC. The encoded protein is CASSLASGRQETQYF.

In its sample, this clonotype was seen a few times. The chain combines TRBV5-6 with TRBJ2-5; 7 nucleotides align to TRBD1. The DNA end favors TRBJ2-7, so the J call may be wrong. This CDR3 is built from 15 residues. Germline V gene lookup returns CDR1 SGHDT and CDR2 YYEEEE. The CDR3 is CASSLDRGFSYEQYF. For the CDR3, the DNA is TGTGCCAGCAGCTTGGACAGGGGATTCTCCTACGAGCAGTACTTC.

This chain connects TRBV28 to TRBJ1-6; 11 bases match TRBD1. This CDR3 has 15 residues. Per the germline V gene, CDR1 is MDHEN and CDR2 is SYDVKM. After removal of 3 bases from V and 6 bases from J, the junction contained 1 base not matched to a gene. In DNA, the CDR3 is TGTGCCAGCAGTTTGGGGACAGGGGGTAATTCACCCCTCCACTTT. Encoded protein: CASSLGTGGNSPLHF.